The 11 T cell receptor beta chains given below trace back to one sample, sequenced in a study of blood T cell repertoires in COVID-19. Sequencing was performed with immunoSEQ multiplex PCR; in TCRdb, only in-frame clones are kept and a portion is missing. The table lists 300,000 to 400,000 clones, 88% of them singletons, with more than 0.95% in the top ten. Sequenced: PBMCs or T cells enriched from blood (not recorded which). Receptor source: a woman between 18 and 29 years old who had recovered from COVID-19.

The chain joins TRBV18 to TRBJ1-4; D is perhaps TRBD1 (6 bases). V was cut by 6 bases and J by 8 bases, with 10 bases left in between. CDR1 KGHSH and CDR2 LQKENI come from the germline V gene. This CDR3 contains 12 residues. The CDR3 sequence: CASSHQGEKLFF. In nucleotides, the CDR3 is TGTGCCAGCTCTCATCAGGGGGAAAAACTGTTTTTT.

CDR3 sequence reads: CASSRTADTQYF. CDR3 nucleotide sequence: TGTGCCAGCAGTAGGACAGCAGATACGCAGTATTTT. The chain combines TRBV28 with TRBJ2-3; possibly TRBD1 for D (6 bases). Germline lookup yields CDR1 MDHEN and CDR2 SYDVKM. Trimming took 5 bases from V and 4 from J, leaving 7 bases between them. This CDR3 is 12 amino acids long. The variable domain in full, with the rest retrieved from reference TRBV28 and TRBJ2-3, is DVKVTQSSRYLVKRTGEKVFLECVQDMDHENMFWYRQDPGLGLRLIYFSYDVKMKEKGDIPEGYSVSREKKERFSLILESASTNQTSMYLCASSRTADTQYFGPGTRLTVL.

The rearrangement uses TRBV7-3 and TRBJ1-6; no clear D. Trimming left V 1 base short and J 8 bases short, with 9 bases between. Germline V gene lookup returns CDR1 SGHTA and CDR2 FQGTGA. This CDR3 has 14 residues. The CDR3 sequence: CASSLSRRDSPLHF. The CDR3 DNA reads TGTGCCAGCAGCTTAAGTCGGAGGGATTCACCCCTCCACTTT.

V is TRBV29-1 and J is TRBJ2-2, with 10 bases that match TRBD2. J was trimmed by 6 bases and V by 6 bases; bases with no gene match: 7. Germline CDR1 reads SQVTM; CDR2 reads ANQGSEA. This CDR3 is built from 14 residues. The CDR3 DNA sequence: TGCAGCGTAACCAGCGGGGGGGTTGCCGGGGAGCTGTTTTTT. Translated, it gives CSVTSGGVAGELFF.

The table lists this clone with a count of one. The chain is built from TRBV5-4 and TRBJ1-1; D is ambiguous. The CDR3 consists of 13 residues. The V gene lost 0 bases and the J gene lost 10 bases, with 13 bases spanning the gap. Germline lookup yields CDR1 SGHNT and CDR2 YYREEE (reference sequence). The DNA for the CDR3 is TGTGCCAGCAGCTTGGCCGGTGGAGGGTCAGCTTTCTTT. Its protein is CASSLAGGGSAFF.

This chain joins TRBV7-3 and TRBJ2-5; TRBD1 agrees at 7 bases. The germline CDR1 and CDR2 sequences are SGHTA and FQGTGA. The trim removed 5 bases at V and 0 bases at J, leaving 6 bases unmatched. The CDR3 is made up of 15 amino acids. The CDR3 is CASSRSGTDQETQYF. Here the CDR3 DNA reads TGTGCCAGCAGCCGGTCCGGGACAGACCAAGAGACCCAGTACTTC. Together with reference TRBV7-3 and TRBJ2-5, the CDR3 gives the full variable domain: GAGVSQTPSNKVTEKGKYVELRCDPISGHTALYWYRQSLGQGPEFLIYFQGTGAADDSGLPNDRFFAVRPEGSVSTLKIQRTERGDSAVYLCASSRSGTDQETQYFGPGTRLLVL.

The chain is built from TRBV5-1 and TRBJ2-1, with 9 bases that match TRBD1. The CDR3 loop spans 15 amino acids. Trimming took 4 bases from V and 8 from J; bases not matched to a gene: 10. Germline V lookup: CDR1 SGHRS, CDR2 YFSETQ. CDR3 sequence reads: CASSRQGDVVDEQFF. CDR3 coding DNA: TGCGCCAGCAGCCGACAGGGGGATGTTGTCGATGAGCAGTTCTTC.

The chain couples TRBV3-1 (or the pseudogene TRBV3-2) to TRBJ1-3; TRBD1 matches 8 bases. The germline CDR1 and CDR2 sequences are LGHDT and YNNKEL (reference sequence). The CDR3 is made up of 14 amino acids. J lost 2 bases, V lost 4 bases, and 1 base had no gene match. For the CDR3, the DNA is TGTGCCAGCAGCCCGACAGGGGCTGGAAACACCATATATTTT. Translating gives CASSPTGAGNTIYF.

This sequence joins TRBV5-6 and TRBJ1-2; 7 positions agree with TRBD1. Per the germline V gene, CDR1 is SGHDT and CDR2 is YYEEEE. V dropped 4 bases and J dropped 7; count of bases not matched to a gene: 4. The CDR3 is 12 amino acids. CDR3: CASSEQGIGYTF. The CDR3 DNA sequence: TGTGCCAGCAGCGAACAGGGGATTGGCTACACCTTC.

The rearrangement links TRBV5-4 to TRBJ1-5, with a possible D match to TRBD1 (5 bases). Germline lookup yields CDR1 SGHNT and CDR2 YYREEE (reference sequence). The germline V and J ends were trimmed by 1 base and 5 bases, with 7 bases remaining between them. CDR3 length: 13 residues. This CDR3 is CASSLLGDQPQHF. CDR3 nucleotides: TGTGCCAGCAGCTTGTTAGGGGATCAGCCCCAGCATTTT.

The CDR3 reads CASSDEARSPLHF. The DNA for the CDR3 is TGTGCCAGCAGTGATGAGGCCCGCTCACCCCTCCACTTT. The chain recombines TRBV2 with TRBJ1-6, with D hard to call. Germline CDR1 is SNHLY and CDR2 is FYNNEI. Trimming shortened V by 3 bases and J by 10 bases, and 10 bases separated the two germline ends. The CDR3 is 13 amino acids. Based on the CDR3 plus reference TRBV2 and TRBJ1-6, the full variable domain is EPEVTQTPSHQVTQMGQEVILRCVPISNHLYFYWYRQILGQKVEFLVSFYNNEISEKSEIFDDQFSVERPDGSNFTLKIRSTKLEDSAMYFCASSDEARSPLHFGNGTRLTVT.